This T cell receptor (beta chain) was identified during a study of blood T cell repertoires in COVID-19. Study-level information: Whether acute or convalescent, the COVID-19 samples came from the United States, Italy and Spain. The analysed material was cDNA or gDNA that came from T cells, B-cell-depleted T cells, or PBMCs.

Authors' methods: Amplifying reference gene primers gave estimates of nucleated cell counts. The data were produced by immunoSEQ multiplex PCR, yet TCRdb's version contains in-frame clones alone and is incomplete. V, J and clone size reflect that table, while D and trimming were determined from the DNA. The table shows more than 150,000 clones, with 89% occurring only once. The CDR3 sequence is 13 residues long. V lost 4 bases, J lost 4 bases, and 8 bases lay in between. The germline V gene encodes CDR1 LGHDT and CDR2 YNNKEL (reference sequence). The sequence came from a man aged 40-55 years with acute or convalescent COVID-19. The V and J genes are TRBV3-1 (or the pseudogene TRBV3-2) and TRBJ1-5; TRBD1 is a possible D gene (5 bases). The specimen sequenced was peripheral blood. The CDR3 nucleotides are TGTGCCAGCAGCCGAGCAGGGAATCAGCCCCAGCATTTT. Amino acid sequence: CASSRAGNQPQHF.